This TCR beta chain was captured in a study of T cell clones after liver transplantation. The CDR3 totals 13 residues. V lost 3 bases and J lost 7, with 13 bases in between. The germline V gene has CDR1 MDHEN and CDR2 SYDVKM. This clone was recorded only once. The protocol was immunoSEQ multiplex PCR, while the TCRdb copy is restricted to in-frame clones and leaves out a portion. The sample carries tens of thousands of clones, less than 90% recorded once. This rearrangement joins TRBV28 to TRBJ2-7, with a tentative D call TRBD2 (6 bases). The material was CD4+ T cells from blood, obtained less than 50 months after liver transplant. The source is a human patient who received a liver transplant. Some T cells may be provided by the graft donor. CDR3 protein: CASSFPGTREQYF. The CDR3 DNA reads as TGTGCCAGCAGTTTTCCAGGGACTCGTGAGCAGTACTTC.